Listed below are T cell receptor beta chains from one sample, sequenced in a study of cytomegalovirus exposure and HLA in healthy donors. TCRdb's table, derived via immunoSEQ multiplex PCR, lists solely in-frame clones and lacks some. Among fewer than 100,000 clones, about 80% were seen once, and the ten largest hold around 6%. Material: PBMCs. The receptors were gathered from a female donor in good health and CMV-seronegative. The CDR3 runs from the conserved cysteine through the conserved F or W. The D gene is left open where the match is weak. Clone size, where shown, is once, few, many, or a class for clones that have expanded.

D gene: NA
V gene: TRBV6-5
clone size: NA
J gene: TRBJ2-5
CDR3 DNA: TGTGCCAGCAGTTACCGAAGAGGCGACAGCCAAGAGACCCAGTACTTC
CDR3 protein: CASSYRRGDSQETQYF

D gene: TRBD2
V gene: TRBV7-8
clone size: NA
J gene: TRBJ2-7
CDR3 DNA: TGTGCCAGCAGCGGATCGACTAGCGGGAGGGCCGAGCAGTACTTC
CDR3 protein: CASSGSTSGRAEQYF

D gene: NA
V gene: TRBV7-9
clone size: NA
J gene: TRBJ1-1
CDR3 DNA: TGTGCCAGCAGCTTAGACCTGGGCAGATCCACTGAAGCTTTCTTT
CDR3 protein: CASSLDLGRSTEAFF

D gene: NA
V gene: TRBV5-1
clone size: NA
J gene: TRBJ2-5
CDR3 DNA: TGCGCCAGCAGCCCCGGGAGTAGGGGCCAAGAGACCCAGTACTTC
CDR3 protein: CASSPGSRGQETQYF

D gene: NA
V gene: TRBV2
clone size: NA
J gene: TRBJ2-3
CDR3 DNA: TGTGCCAGCGGCGGCCGGGCAGATACGCAGTATTTT
CDR3 protein: CASGGRADTQYF

D gene: NA
V gene: TRBV28
clone size: large
J gene: TRBJ1-2
CDR3 DNA: TGTGCCACAGAAAGTCGCGGTCCCTATGGCTACACCTTC
CDR3 protein: CATESRGPYGYTF

D gene: NA
V gene: TRBV5-8
clone size: NA
J gene: TRBJ1-5
CDR3 DNA: TGTGCCAGCAGCTTGAGTAGAGTTTTTAGCAATCAGCCCCAGCATTTT
CDR3 protein: CASSLSRVFSNQPQHF

D gene: TRBD1
V gene: TRBV18
clone size: NA
J gene: TRBJ2-7
CDR3 DNA: TGTGCCAGCTCACCGACAGGGGGCAGGTACGAGCAGTACTTC
CDR3 protein: CASSPTGGRYEQYF

D gene: NA
V gene: TRBV6-5
clone size: once
J gene: TRBJ2-7
CDR3 DNA: TGTGCCAGCCGTAGAGAGGGGGCGGGACTCTACGAGCAGTACTTC
CDR3 protein: CASRREGAGLYEQYF

D gene: NA
V gene: TRBV6-1
clone size: few
J gene: TRBJ2-2
CDR3 DNA: TGTGCCAGCAATGGCCAAACGAACACCGGGGAGCTGTTTTTT
CDR3 protein: CASNGQTNTGELFF

D gene: TRBD1
V gene: TRBV7-9
clone size: NA
J gene: TRBJ1-1
CDR3 DNA: TGTGCCAGCAGCACCCGAGGGGGCGTCACTGAAGCTTTCTTT
CDR3 protein: CASSTRGGVTEAFF

D gene: NA
V gene: TRBV28
clone size: once
J gene: TRBJ1-1
CDR3 DNA: TGTGCCAGCAGGGCGGTGGGGGGGGGAACTGAAGCTTTCTTT
CDR3 protein: CASRAVGGGTEAFF

D gene: TRBD2
V gene: TRBV29-1
clone size: NA
J gene: TRBJ2-1
CDR3 DNA: TGCAGCGTTGAAGATCCCTATAGCGGGAGTCGGGGTGAGCAGTTCTTC
CDR3 protein: CSVEDPYSGSRGEQFF

D gene: TRBD2
V gene: TRBV5-1
clone size: NA
J gene: TRBJ2-5
CDR3 DNA: TGCGCCAGCAGCAGAGTAGCGGGAGAGGGAAAGGAGACCCAGTACTTC
CDR3 protein: CASSRVAGEGKETQYF

D gene: NA
V gene: TRBV30
clone size: once
J gene: TRBJ2-1
CDR3 DNA: TGTGCCTGGAGTGTATCGGGGAGCTACAATGAGCAGTTCTTC
CDR3 protein: CAWSVSGSYNEQFF

D gene: NA
V gene: TRBV6-5
clone size: NA
J gene: TRBJ1-4
CDR3 DNA: TGTGCCAGCAGTTACTCGTCGGGAGGAAAACTGTTTTTT
CDR3 protein: CASSYSSGGKLFF

D gene: TRBD1
V gene: TRBV6-5
clone size: NA
J gene: TRBJ2-7
CDR3 DNA: TGTGCCAGCAGCTTCGTACAGGGGGCTGGGGAGCAGTACTTC
CDR3 protein: CASSFVQGAGEQYF

D gene: TRBD1
V gene: TRBV6-6
clone size: NA
J gene: TRBJ2-4
CDR3 DNA: TGTGCCAGCAGTGGGACAGGGATGTCTAGGAACATTCAGTACTTC
CDR3 protein: CASSGTGMSRNIQYF

D gene: TRBD2
V gene: TRBV5-4
clone size: NA
J gene: TRBJ2-3
CDR3 DNA: TGTGCCAGCAGCTTGGCAGGGCTAGCGGGGGGGGATACGCAGTATTTT
CDR3 protein: CASSLAGLAGGDTQYF

D gene: NA
V gene: TRBV7-8
clone size: NA
J gene: TRBJ2-7
CDR3 DNA: TGTGCCAGCAGCTCCTCACGCGGGTACGAGCAGTACTTC
CDR3 protein: CASSSSRGYEQYF

D gene: TRBD1
V gene: TRBV19
clone size: NA
J gene: TRBJ1-2
CDR3 DNA: TGTGCCAGTAGTATAGTCCCGGGGACAGGGACCCTCTATGGCTACACCTTC
CDR3 protein: CASSIVPGTGTLYGYTF

D gene: NA
V gene: TRBV2
clone size: NA
J gene: TRBJ1-5
CDR3 DNA: TGTGCCAGCAGTGAAGAGGGGGGGGCGGGCAATCAGCCCCAGCATTTT
CDR3 protein: CASSEEGGAGNQPQHF

D gene: TRBD2
V gene: TRBV29-1
clone size: NA
J gene: TRBJ2-1
CDR3 DNA: TGCAGCGCCGGACTAGCGGGAGGGGTTGAGCAGTTCTTC
CDR3 protein: CSAGLAGGVEQFF

D gene: TRBD1
V gene: TRBV27
clone size: NA
J gene: TRBJ1-6
CDR3 DNA: TGTGCCAGCAGTTTCGGGACAGGGGGAGATTCACCCCTCCACTTT
CDR3 protein: CASSFGTGGDSPLHF

D gene: NA
V gene: TRBV5-1
clone size: NA
J gene: TRBJ2-2
CDR3 DNA: TGCGCCAGCAGCTCCAGGAGGGGGCTGGACACCGGGGAGCTGTTTTTT
CDR3 protein: CASSSRRGLDTGELFF

D gene: TRBD1
V gene: TRBV5-1
clone size: NA
J gene: TRBJ1-2
CDR3 DNA: TGCGCCAGCAGCTTGGGGACAGGGAACTATGGCTACACCTTC
CDR3 protein: CASSLGTGNYGYTF

D gene: NA
V gene: TRBV5-6
clone size: NA
J gene: TRBJ2-7
CDR3 DNA: TGTGCCAGCAGCTTGGTCGTGGACTCGGGCGAGCAGTACTTC
CDR3 protein: CASSLVVDSGEQYF

D gene: NA
V gene: TRBV4-1
clone size: NA
J gene: TRBJ1-5
CDR3 DNA: TGCGCCAGCAGCCAAGCCGAACATAATCAGCCCCAGCATTTT
CDR3 protein: CASSQAEHNQPQHF

D gene: NA
V gene: TRBV2
clone size: NA
J gene: TRBJ2-7
CDR3 DNA: TGTGCCAGCAGCCCACGTCCGAGCTCCTACGAGCAGTACTTC
CDR3 protein: CASSPRPSSYEQYF

D gene: TRBD1
V gene: TRBV4-2
clone size: NA
J gene: TRBJ2-7
CDR3 DNA: TGTGCCAGCAGCCCGCAAGGGGACAGATCCTACGAGCAGTACTTC
CDR3 protein: CASSPQGDRSYEQYF

D gene: NA
V gene: TRBV27
clone size: NA
J gene: TRBJ1-1
CDR3 DNA: TGTGCCAGCAGTTTATCAGTGGGGGACACGGGGTACACTGAAGCTTTCTTT
CDR3 protein: CASSLSVGDTGYTEAFF

D gene: TRBD2
V gene: TRBV6-6
clone size: NA
J gene: TRBJ2-3
CDR3 DNA: TGTTCCATCACTGGGCGGCGGGGGGGCACAGATACGCAGTATTTT
CDR3 protein: CSITGRRGGTDTQYF

D gene: NA
V gene: TRBV9
clone size: NA
J gene: TRBJ1-3
CDR3 DNA: TGTGCCAGCAGCTTAAGCTTCTCTGGAAACACCATATATTTT
CDR3 protein: CASSLSFSGNTIYF

D gene: TRBD2
V gene: TRBV10-2
clone size: NA
J gene: TRBJ2-3
CDR3 DNA: TGCGCCAGCAGTGACCCGCGGGTAGCGGGAGGCCATACGCAGTATTTT
CDR3 protein: CASSDPRVAGGHTQYF

D gene: TRBD1
V gene: TRBV2
clone size: few
J gene: TRBJ2-7
CDR3 DNA: TGTGCCAGCAGCCGGGACAGAGCCTACGAGCAGTACTTC
CDR3 protein: CASSRDRAYEQYF

D gene: TRBD2
V gene: TRBV9
clone size: once
J gene: TRBJ2-2
CDR3 DNA: TGTGCCAGCGGCACTAGCGGGGGGGACACCGGGGAGCTGTTTTTT
CDR3 protein: CASGTSGGDTGELFF

D gene: NA
V gene: TRBV28
clone size: once
J gene: TRBJ2-7
CDR3 DNA: TGTGCCAGCAGCCTAGGGGGGGACTACGAGCAGTACTTC
CDR3 protein: CASSLGGDYEQYF

D gene: NA
V gene: TRBV5-6
clone size: few
J gene: TRBJ1-2
CDR3 DNA: TGTGCCAGCAGCAGAATTGGCTCAGAAATTTATGGCTACACCTTC
CDR3 protein: CASSRIGSEIYGYTF

D gene: TRBD2
V gene: TRBV11-1
clone size: NA
J gene: TRBJ2-5
CDR3 DNA: TGTGCCAGCAGCTTAGAAGTGCGGGAGGCCCAAGAGACCCAGTACTTC
CDR3 protein: CASSLEVREAQETQYF

D gene: NA
V gene: TRBV4-1
clone size: NA
J gene: TRBJ2-1
CDR3 DNA: TGCGCCAGCAGCCAAGTTCCAGGGTACAATGAGCAGTTCTTC
CDR3 protein: CASSQVPGYNEQFF

D gene: NA
V gene: TRBV7-9
clone size: NA
J gene: TRBJ1-1
CDR3 DNA: TGTGCCAGCAGCTTAGGCTCTTCAGAGAACACTGAAGCTTTCTTT
CDR3 protein: CASSLGSSENTEAFF

D gene: TRBD1
V gene: TRBV6-6
clone size: NA
J gene: TRBJ1-2
CDR3 DNA: TGTGCCTCCACAGGGGCCTATGGCTACACCTTC
CDR3 protein: CASTGAYGYTF